The 21 T cell receptor beta chains in this list originate from one sample, sequenced in a study of shared clonotypes between healthy human individuals. The data were produced by immunoSEQ multiplex PCR, yet TCRdb's version contains in-frame clones alone and is incomplete. The sample carries some 650,000 clones, about 96% recorded once. Sequenced: naive CD4+ T cells sorted from blood. The subset: CD45RA+ positively selected. The receptors were sampled from a woman aged 30 to 39 in good health.

Concerning this clone: This specimen includes other DNA sequences encoding the same CDR3. The chain employs TRBV19 and TRBJ1-1, with 7 bases lining up with TRBD1. Germline V gene data show CDR1 as LNHDA and CDR2 as SQIVND (reference sequence). The ends lost 3 bases at V and 0 bases at J; junction bases unmatched: 1. This CDR3 spans 14 amino acids. CDR3 loop: CASSITGVNTEAFF. For the CDR3, the DNA is TGTGCCAGTAGTATCACAGGGGTGAACACTGAAGCTTTCTTT. The full variable domain, completed using reference TRBV19 and TRBJ1-1, is DGGITQSPKYLFRKEGQNVTLSCEQNLNHDAMYWYRQDPGQGLRLIYYSQIVNDFQKGDIAEGYSVSREKKESFPLTVTSAQKNPTAFYLCASSITGVNTEAFFGQGTRLTVV.

The chain has TRBV5-6 and TRBJ2-7; D gene unclear. The CDR3 consists of 13 residues. The ends were cut back, 0 bases at V and 5 bases at J, with 9 bases in the middle. Germline lookup yields CDR1 SGHDT and CDR2 YYEEEE. The CDR3 coding sequence is TGTGCCAGCAGCTTGGATCGGGCTAACGAGCAGTACTTC. It specifies CASSLDRANEQYF.

V and J are TRBV5-6 and TRBJ2-7, with a tentative D call TRBD2 (7 bases). V was shortened by 2 bases and J by 5 bases, with 11 bases between the two germline ends. Germline assignment: CDR1 SGHDT and CDR2 YYEEEE. The CDR3 runs 13 residues. Here the CDR3 DNA reads TGTGCCAGCAGCTTTGCGGGGGCCAACGAGCAGTACTTC. Encoded protein: CASSFAGANEQYF.

V gene TRBV5-1 combines with J gene TRBJ1-1; perhaps TRBD1 as D (5 bases). Germline V CDR1 and CDR2: SGHRS, YFSETQ. V gave up 1 base and J gave up 1 base, with 11 bases separating them. The CDR3 extends over 15 amino acids. This CDR3 is CASSLQGWENTEAFF. CDR3 nucleotide sequence: TGCGCCAGCAGCTTGCAGGGTTGGGAGAACACTGAAGCTTTCTTT.

This clone was seen only once. This sequence joins TRBV28 and TRBJ2-3, with TRBD2 matching 8 bases. V gave up 9 bases and J gave up 4 bases; unmatched junction bases: 9. This CDR3 spans 14 amino acids. Germline loops: CDR1 MDHEN, CDR2 SYDVKM. CDR3 DNA sequence: TGTGCCAGTGGACTAGCCAAACCCGCAGATACGCAGTATTTT. As protein: CASGLAKPADTQYF.

The chain joins TRBV10-1 to TRBJ2-2, with no clear D. The germline V gene has CDR1 WNHNN and CDR2 SYGVQD (reference sequence). V dropped 4 bases and J dropped 0 bases, with 12 bases sitting between them. This CDR3 contains 16 residues. CDR3 amino acids: CASSGNKESNTGELFF. The CDR3 nucleotides are TGCGCCAGCAGTGGGAACAAAGAGTCGAACACCGGGGAGCTGTTTTTT.

CDR3 amino acids: CAISSDRVDGYTF. Written as DNA, the CDR3 is TGTGCCATCAGCTCGGACAGGGTAGATGGCTACACCTTC. The rearrangement joins TRBV10-3 to TRBJ1-2; 8 bases line up with TRBD1. J gave up 6 bases and V 6 bases, and 6 bases lay outside the gene matches. Germline CDR1 is ENHRY and CDR2 is SYGVKD. This CDR3 is built from 13 residues.

V gene TRBV10-3 combines with J gene TRBJ2-1; tentative D call: TRBD2 (6 bases). Germline V lookup: CDR1 ENHRY, CDR2 SYGVKD. The CDR3 runs to 15 residues. V lost 8 bases, J lost 2 bases, and 16 bases lay in between. The CDR3, as DNA: TGTGCCATCGCATTTGGGACTGGAACCTACAATGAGCAGTTCTTC. Its translation: CAIAFGTGTYNEQFF.

This chain links TRBV18 with TRBJ2-5, with unresolved D. V lost 9 bases and J lost 3, with 11 bases in between. CDR3 length: 12 amino acids. CDR1 and CDR2 from the germline V gene are KGHSH and LQKENI. CDR3 amino acids: CASAIAEETQYF. The CDR3 region has the DNA TGTGCCAGTGCGATAGCCGAAGAGACCCAGTACTTC.

This clone was picked up one time. CDR3 bases: TGCGCCAGCAGCCAAGACTGGGCGGGGAATGGCTACACCTTC. This encodes CASSQDWAGNGYTF. The V gene is TRBV4-1, the J gene TRBJ1-2; D is ambiguous. The germline V and J ends were trimmed by 0 bases and 6 bases, with 11 bases remaining between them. Per the germline V gene, CDR1 is MGHRA and CDR2 is YSYEKL. The CDR3 is 14 residues long.

This clone occurred once. The V gene is TRBV7-6, the J gene TRBJ2-7; 7 bases line up with TRBD2. J gave up 13 bases and V 2 bases, and 11 bases lay outside the gene matches. The CDR3 sequence is 13 residues long. Germline assignment: CDR1 SGHVS and CDR2 FNYEAQ. The CDR3 protein is CASSLTLAEAPYF. As DNA, the CDR3 is TGTGCCAGCAGCTTAACCCTAGCGGAGGCCCCCTACTTC.

V usage is TRBV7-2 and J usage is TRBJ2-3; 11 bases are a match to TRBD1. The CDR3 totals 16 residues. The germline V gene encodes CDR1 SGHTA and CDR2 FQGNSA. Unmatched junction bases numbered 5, after V lost 0 bases and J lost 6 bases. The chain's CDR3 is CASSLAGQGAPDTQYF. For the CDR3, the DNA is TGTGCCAGCAGCTTAGCAGGACAGGGGGCGCCGGATACGCAGTATTTT.

The chain employs TRBV28 and TRBJ2-3; 7 positions match TRBD2. The trim removed 5 bases at V and 2 bases at J, leaving 4 bases unmatched. The germline V gene has CDR1 MDHEN and CDR2 SYDVKM. This CDR3 has 14 residues. CDR3 sequence: CASSLGGNTDTQYF. The CDR3 DNA reads TGTGCCAGCAGTCTGGGAGGGAACACAGATACGCAGTATTTT.

The chain couples TRBV5-4 to TRBJ1-4; the match to TRBD1 covers 10 bases. Germline lookup yields CDR1 SGHNT and CDR2 YYREEE (reference sequence). After removal of 5 bases from V and 7 bases from J, the junction contained 14 bases not matched to a gene. The CDR3 is 17 residues long. CDR3 sequence reads: CASSWSGQGRFAEKLFF. The CDR3 DNA reads as TGTGCCAGCAGTTGGTCGGGACAGGGGAGATTTGCTGAAAAACTGTTTTTT.

The chain carries TRBV27 and TRBJ1-2, with TRBD1 identical over 7 bases. This CDR3 has 17 amino acids. Germline loops: CDR1 MNHEY, CDR2 SMNVEV (reference sequence). Trimming cost V 5 bases and J 0 bases; bases outside gene matches: 12. The CDR3 bases are TGTGCCAGCAGTCCAAGACAGGGACTAGTACCTAACTATGGCTACACCTTC. Its protein is CASSPRQGLVPNYGYTF.

The chain is built from TRBV16 and TRBJ2-1; D gene ambiguous. Deletions cut 2 bases from V and 4 bases from J, with 15 bases between. Germline-derived CDR1 and CDR2 are KGHSY and FQNENV. The CDR3 runs 16 residues. The CDR3 coding sequence is TGTGCCAGCAGCCAAGGTCGAATCGGACCTTACAATGAGCAGTTCTTC. It specifies CASSQGRIGPYNEQFF. Full variable domain (outside the CDR3, taken from reference TRBV16 and TRBJ2-1): GEEVAQTPKHLVRGEGQKAKLYCAPIKGHSYVFWYQQVLKNEFKFLISFQNENVFDETGMPKERFSAKCLPNSPCSLEIQATKLEDSAVYFCASSQGRIGPYNEQFFGPGTRLTVL.

The chain uses TRBV27 and TRBJ2-7; 7 bases match TRBD1. With 5 bases clipped from V and 3 bases from J, the junction kept 10 bases outside the gene matches. From germline, CDR1 is MNHEY and CDR2 SMNVEV (reference sequence). The CDR3 spans 15 residues. Written as DNA, the CDR3 is TGTGCCAGCAGTAGCTACAGGGGAGCCTTCTACGAGCAGTACTTC. The encoded protein is CASSSYRGAFYEQYF.

The chain employs TRBV11-1 and TRBJ2-7, with D possibly being TRBD1 (6 bases). This CDR3 comprises 14 residues. Deletions cut 0 bases from V and 1 base from J, with 7 bases between. CDR1 SGHAT and CDR2 FQDESV come from the germline V gene (reference sequence). This CDR3 reads CASSLATGSYEQYF. As DNA, the CDR3 is TGTGCCAGCAGCTTAGCTACAGGGTCCTACGAGCAGTACTTC.

Of note for this clone: The same CDR3 also results from other DNA sequences found in this sample. The chain couples TRBV6-5 to TRBJ2-7, with 8 bases that match TRBD1. J lost 5 bases, V lost 4 bases, and 1 base had no gene match. The CDR3 runs to 12 residues. Germline-derived CDR1 and CDR2 are MNHEY and SVGAGI. The CDR3 reads CASSLDRDEQYF. CDR3 nucleotides: TGTGCCAGCAGTTTGGACAGGGACGAGCAGTACTTC.

CDR3 sequence: CASTLGTRNGYTF. DNA for the CDR3: TGCGCCAGCACCCTAGGGACACGGAATGGCTACACCTTC. V usage is TRBV10-2 and J usage is TRBJ1-2; tentative D call: TRBD1 (6 bases). Trimming removed 7 bases at V and 6 bases at J, with 15 bases between. The CDR3 spans 13 residues. CDR1 and CDR2 from the germline V gene are WSHSY and SAAADI.

The chain links TRBV28 to TRBJ1-2, with 8 bases matching TRBD1. With 4 bases clipped from V and 4 bases from J, the junction kept 11 bases outside the gene matches. There are 16 residues in the CDR3. In germline, CDR1 is MDHEN, CDR2 SYDVKM. The CDR3 DNA sequence: TGTGCCAGCAGTTGCCAGGGGGCGAAATGTGTCTATGGCTACACCTTC. Translating it yields CASSCQGAKCVYGYTF.